The rows below give T cell receptor beta chains drawn from one sample of a study of blood T cell repertoires in COVID-19. Sequencing used immunoSEQ multiplex PCR; TCRdb keeps in-frame clones, though not all of them. The sample comprises fewer than 200,000 clones, about 80% of which are singletons, and about 2.1% rests with the top ten. Material for sequencing was peripheral blood. These TCRs come from a woman of 80 years or more with acute or convalescent COVID-19. The CDR3 runs from the conserved cysteine through the conserved F or W. The D gene is left open where the match is weak. Size is stated for part of the rows, as once, few or many counts, or as a class when the clone is expanded.

TRBV5-1	NA	15	TRBD2	TRBJ2-7	TGCGCCAGCAGCTTTACTAGCGGGAGGGCCAACGAGCAGTACTTC	CASSFTSGRANEQYF
TRBV11-3	NA	15	TRBD2	TRBJ2-7	TGTGCCAGCAGCAAGACTAGCGGGGACACCTACGAGCAGTACTTC	CASSKTSGDTYEQYF
TRBV5-1	NA	16	NA	TRBJ2-5	TGCGCCAGCACCAACCGTCCGGGGGTGGGCCAAGAGACCCAGTACTTC	CASTNRPGVGQETQYF
TRBV7-3	NA	13	NA	TRBJ1-1	TGTGCCAGCAGCTCCCTTCCGAACACTGAAGCTTTCTTT	CASSSLPNTEAFF
TRBV5-1	NA	14	NA	TRBJ1-1	TGCGCCAGCAGCTCCGACCCGGGTTCGAGAGGAGCTTTCTTT	CASSSDPGSRGAFF
TRBV7-2	NA	14	TRBD2	TRBJ2-7	TGTGCCAGCAGCCTCATTGGGGCGGGAGGCGAGCAGTACTTC	CASSLIGAGGEQYF
TRBV4-2	NA	16	NA	TRBJ1-3	TGTGCCAGCAGCCTAAACCAGGGGAACTCTGGAAACACCATATATTTT	CASSLNQGNSGNTIYF
TRBV6-5	NA	15	NA	TRBJ1-5	TGTGCCAGCAGACCCACCCGAGGGGAGGGTCAGCCCCAGCATTTT	CASRPTRGEGQPQHF
TRBV7-9	NA	12	NA	TRBJ2-7	TGTGCCAGCAGCCAGGACAGTGCGGAGCAGTACTTC	CASSQDSAEQYF
TRBV7-2	few	14	NA	TRBJ1-6	TGTGCCAGCAGCTATAGCTCCTATAATTCACCCCTCCACTTT	CASSYSSYNSPLHF
TRBV6-2/TRBV6-3	NA	16	NA	TRBJ2-4	TGTGCCAGCAGTCACCAAGACCCCCAGGCTAAAAACATTCAGTACTTC	CASSHQDPQAKNIQYF
TRBV2	NA	15	TRBD2	TRBJ2-2	TGTGCCAGCAAGGGGGGAGCGGGAGTTAGCGGGGAGCTGTTTTTT	CASKGGAGVSGELFF
TRBV7-3	few	13	NA	TRBJ2-3	TGTGCCAGCAGCTTAACGTACGGAGATACGCAGTATTTT	CASSLTYGDTQYF
TRBV6-5	NA	14	NA	TRBJ2-1	TGTGCCAGCCGAGGAGGCTTCTCCTACAATGAGCAGTTCTTC	CASRGGFSYNEQFF
TRBV10-3	NA	15	NA	TRBJ2-6	TGTGCCATCAGTGAGGGGGCAGGTGGGGCCAACGTCCTGACTTTC	CAISEGAGGANVLTF
TRBV15	once	17	NA	TRBJ1-3	TGTGCCACCAGCAGAGACCCGGGACTGGATCCTGGAAACACCATATATTTT	CATSRDPGLDPGNTIYF
TRBV7-3	NA	16	NA	TRBJ2-7	TGTGCCAGCAGCTCCCCGCCGCTGACATGGGTACACGAGCAGTACTTC	CASSSPPLTWVHEQYF
TRBV27	NA	15	NA	TRBJ2-7	TGTGCCAGCCCAATCCGCTCGCACTACGAATACGAGCAGTACTTC	CASPIRSHYEYEQYF
TRBV6-1	NA	14	NA	TRBJ1-1	TGTGCCAGCAGTGATCTCAGGGGGAACACTGAAGCTTTCTTT	CASSDLRGNTEAFF
TRBV30	NA	10	NA	TRBJ1-1	TGTGCCTGGAGCGACACTGAAGCTTTCTTT	CAWSDTEAFF
TRBV19	NA	13	NA	TRBJ2-1	TGTGCCAGTAGGAACCAGGGGAACAATGAGCAGTTCTTC	CASRNQGNNEQFF
TRBV29-1	NA	15	TRBD2	TRBJ2-7	TGCAGCGTAGGACTAGCGGGGGCGACCTTGGGCGAGCAGTACTTC	CSVGLAGATLGEQYF
TRBV6-6	NA	12	NA	TRBJ2-7	TGTGCCAGCAGTTACTCCAGGGACGAGCAGTACTTC	CASSYSRDEQYF
TRBV7-9	NA	17	TRBD1	TRBJ2-7	TGTGCCAGCAGCCCTAGAGAGGGACAGGGCTCTGGGTCTTCGCAGTACTTC	CASSPREGQGSGSSQYF
TRBV4-2	NA	15	TRBD1	TRBJ2-5	TGTGCCAGCAGCCAACAGGGACAGGACCAAGAGACCCAGTACTTC	CASSQQGQDQETQYF
TRBV10-3	NA	15	NA	TRBJ1-5	TGTGCCATCAGTGAGTCGAGTCAGACTAATCAGCCCCAGCATTTT	CAISESSQTNQPQHF
TRBV30	few	15	TRBD1	TRBJ2-2	TGTGCCTGGAGTGACGGACAGGGAAGGCCCGGGGAGCTGTTTTTT	CAWSDGQGRPGELFF
TRBV9	NA	16	TRBD2	TRBJ2-1	TGTGCCAGCAGCGGCCTGCTAGCGGGAGGGATCAATGAGCAGTTCTTC	CASSGLLAGGINEQFF
TRBV3-1/TRBV3-2	once	16	NA	TRBJ1-2	TGTGCCAGCAGCCCCGGGGGGGCGCCAGCTAACTATGGCTACACCTTC	CASSPGGAPANYGYTF
TRBV18	NA	15	NA	TRBJ1-5	TGTGCCAGCTCACGGGCACCCAGGGGCAATCAGCCCCAGCATTTT	CASSRAPRGNQPQHF
TRBV28	NA	16	NA	TRBJ2-5	TGTGCCAGCAGTTTAAATTACCCTGGGACAATGAGTACCCAGTACTTC	CASSLNYPGTMSTQYF
TRBV18	NA	10	NA	TRBJ2-7	TGTGCCAGGCCGAGCAGGGAGCAGTACTTC	CARPSREQYF
TRBV28	NA	14	TRBD1	TRBJ1-3	TGTGCCAGCAAGACAGGGAGTGCTGGAAACACCATATATTTT	CASKTGSAGNTIYF
TRBV9	NA	13	TRBD2	TRBJ2-7	TGTGCCAGCACCGCCGGGTGGGGGGGCGAGCAGTACTTC	CASTAGWGGEQYF
TRBV10-3	NA	15	TRBD1	TRBJ1-2	TGTGCCTTCTCACGGGGACAGGGAGAGGGCTATGGCTACACCTTC	CAFSRGQGEGYGYTF
TRBV30	NA	14	TRBD1	TRBJ1-1	TGTGCCTGGAGTGTAGGGGGCTCCTATGTGAAAGCTTTCTTT	CAWSVGGSYVKAFF
TRBV11-2	NA	16	NA	TRBJ2-3	TGTGCCAGCAGCTTATTCCATGCGGACTTCACAGATACGCAGTATTTT	CASSLFHADFTDTQYF
TRBV4-1	NA	18	TRBD2	TRBJ2-7	TGCGCCAGCAGCCAAGAGACTAGCGGGAGGGCCGTTATCTACGAGCAGTACTTC	CASSQETSGRAVIYEQYF
TRBV18	few	13	TRBD1	TRBJ2-1	TGTGCCAGCTCACCATCACAGGGGAGCGAGCAGTTCTTC	CASSPSQGSEQFF
TRBV7-2	NA	15	TRBD1	TRBJ1-4	TGTGCCAGCAGCTCCCCGGGACAGGGGGGTGAAAAACTGTTTTTT	CASSSPGQGGEKLFF
TRBV10-1	NA	14	NA	TRBJ2-2	TGCGCCAGCAAAGCCCCCGGTAACACCGGGGAGCTGTTTTTT	CASKAPGNTGELFF
TRBV2	NA	11	NA	TRBJ1-4	TGTGCCAGCAGTGACGGTGAAAAACTGTTTTTT	CASSDGEKLFF
TRBV5-4	once	19	TRBD1	TRBJ2-1	TGTGCCAGCAGCACAGGGACAGGGGGCTCCGTGAGCTCCTACAATGAGCAGTTCTTC	CASSTGTGGSVSSYNEQFF
TRBV3-1/TRBV3-2	NA	14	NA	TRBJ2-5	TGTGCCAGCAGCCCTATGACAATACAAGAGACCCAGTACTTC	CASSPMTIQETQYF
TRBV6-5	many	14	NA	TRBJ2-7	TGTGCCAGCAGTCCGTCGACAGCGAGCTACGAGCAGTACTTC	CASSPSTASYEQYF
TRBV4-1	NA	18	NA	TRBJ2-4	TGCGCCAGCAGCCCAATTCCCGGGACAACCCTAGCCAAAAACATTCAGTACTTC	CASSPIPGTTLAKNIQYF
TRBV6-5	NA	16	TRBD2	TRBJ2-3	TGTGCCAGCAGTTACGGCAGCGGGAGGGTTGGAGATACGCAGTATTTT	CASSYGSGRVGDTQYF
TRBV12-5	NA	16	NA	TRBJ1-1	TGTGCTAGTGGTATCGAACCCAGGGCGATGAACACTGAAGCTTTCTTT	CASGIEPRAMNTEAFF
TRBV7-2	NA	15	NA	TRBJ2-4	TGTGCCAGCAGCTTAGTGTCAGGGGAGGGTTACATTCAGTACTTC	CASSLVSGEGYIQYF
TRBV10-3	NA	16	TRBD2	TRBJ2-1	TGTGCCATACAGGGTGGCCTAGCGGGGGGTAACAATGAGCAGTTCTTC	CAIQGGLAGGNNEQFF
TRBV6-6	NA	18	TRBD2	TRBJ2-7	TGTGCCAGCAGTCCCCTGGGGGGTAGCGGGAGGGACCCGGAGGTGCAGTACTTC	CASSPLGGSGRDPEVQYF
TRBV11-2	NA	16	TRBD2	TRBJ2-1	TGTGCCAGCAGCTTAGTCCCAGCGGGAGGAGGGGACGAGCAGTTCTTC	CASSLVPAGGGDEQFF
TRBV7-8	NA	20	TRBD2	TRBJ2-1	TGTGCCAGCAGCCGATCGGGGGGTGCGGGACTAGCGGGATCCTACAATGAGCAGTTCTTC	CASSRSGGAGLAGSYNEQFF
TRBV15	NA	15	NA	TRBJ2-3	TGTGCCACCAGCAGAGCCCAGTTGAGCGCAGATACGCAGTATTTT	CATSRAQLSADTQYF